This T cell receptor beta chain was retrieved from a study of a mutant IDH1 vaccine in newly diagnosed glioma. Study-level background: Patients received vaccination from 4-6 weeks after radiotherapy alone, or with temozolomide cycles. Study-wide results and caveats: Pseudoprogression apparently lacked any relation to changes in top peripheral T cell clonotypes.

With regard to this clone: Its antigen is still unknown.

Specified time point: week 35, safety follow-up. Every vaccination contained 300 ug of the mutant IDH1 20-mer peptide and was paired with topical imiquimod. Libraries were prepared by immunoSEQ multiplex PCR; TCRdb keeps only in-frame clonotypes and omits some of them. The sample records about 32,000 clones, roughly 75% being singletons. CDR3 length equals 17 residues. Trimming cost V 5 bases and J 0 bases, with 17 bases left between them. From germline, CDR1 is MNHEY and CDR2 SMNVEV (reference sequence). This TCR derives from a woman between 40 and 50 years old with glioma. The sample consisted of PBMCs, taken from a glioma patient whose treatment included an IDH1 peptide vaccine. The chain has TRBV27 and TRBJ1-3; TRBD1 is a possible D gene (6 bases). This chain's CDR3 is CASSLTFGGASGNTIYF. Here the CDR3 DNA reads TGTGCCAGCAGTCTAACCTTTGGGGGGGCCTCTGGAAACACCATATATTTT.